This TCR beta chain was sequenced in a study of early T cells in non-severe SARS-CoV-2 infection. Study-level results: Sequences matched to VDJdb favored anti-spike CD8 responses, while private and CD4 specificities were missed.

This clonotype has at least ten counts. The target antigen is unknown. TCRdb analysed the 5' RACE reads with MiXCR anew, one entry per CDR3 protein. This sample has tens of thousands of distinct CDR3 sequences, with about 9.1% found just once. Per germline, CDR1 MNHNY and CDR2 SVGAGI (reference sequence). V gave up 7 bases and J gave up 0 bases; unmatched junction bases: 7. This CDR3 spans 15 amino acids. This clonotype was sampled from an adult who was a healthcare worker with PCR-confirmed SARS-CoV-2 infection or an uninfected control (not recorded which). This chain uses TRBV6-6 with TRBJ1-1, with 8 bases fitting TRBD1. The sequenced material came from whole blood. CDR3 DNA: TGTGCCAGCACAAGGGCAGGGGGCATGAACACTGAAGCTTTCTTT. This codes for CASTRAGGMNTEAFF.